This entry describes one T cell receptor (beta chain). The antigen is unknown. These data are taken from a study of siplizumab effects on memory and regulatory T cells. Regarding the study as a whole: Proliferating Tregs from siplizumab cultures lacked functional confirmation of suppression. The study found naive T cells seemingly more diverse than memory cells and seemingly major alloresponse contributors.

Method: immunoSEQ multiplex PCR; TCRdb's copy keeps in-frame clones and lacks some. The sample yields roughly 100,000 clones, 80% to 95% seen once. Trimming cost V 4 bases and J 9 bases; bases outside gene matches: 12. CDR1 and CDR2 from the germline V gene are SGHTA and FQGTGA. This CDR3 spans 16 amino acids. The rearrangement uses TRBV7-3 and TRBJ2-1, with TRBD2 identical over 10 bases. The clonotype comes from a human donor in good health. The sequenced sample consisted of non-Treg CD4+ T cells sorted from blood. The CDR3 protein is CASSSNRLAGVGEQFF. CDR3 sequence (DNA): TGTGCCAGCAGCTCGAACCGGCTAGCGGGAGTTGGTGAGCAGTTCTTC.